This entry lists 20 T cell receptor beta chains sequenced from one sample in a study of blood T cell repertoires in COVID-19. Clones were read by immunoSEQ multiplex PCR, and TCRdb kept only the in-frame ones, dropping some. The sample lists some 320,000 clones, around 86% occurring once. Sample: PBMCs or T cells enriched from blood (not recorded which). These receptors were taken from a man between 60 and 75 years old who had recovered from COVID-19.

The genes are TRBV10-3 and TRBJ1-5; TRBD1 aligns across 9 bases. The germline V gene encodes CDR1 ENHRY and CDR2 SYGVKD. The trim removed 3 bases at V and 6 bases at J, leaving 3 bases unmatched. The CDR3 contains 14 residues. The CDR3, as DNA: TGTGCCATCAGTGAAGGACAGGGGACTCAGCCCCAGCATTTT. This codes for CAISEGQGTQPQHF.

The V and J genes are TRBV5-4 and TRBJ2-2, with 7 positions matching TRBD1. There are 18 residues in the CDR3. The germline V gene has CDR1 SGHNT and CDR2 YYREEE (reference sequence). V lost 3 bases and J lost 6; bases outside the gene matches: 17. CDR3 protein: CASSSPGQSMVGAGELFF. CDR3 bases: TGTGCCAGCAGCTCCCCGGGACAGTCAATGGTGGGGGCCGGGGAGCTGTTTTTT.

The chain combines TRBV2 with TRBJ2-6; tentatively, D is TRBD1 (5 bases). The CDR3 has 14 amino acids. V was pared by 6 bases and J by 2 bases, with 8 bases between. In germline, CDR1 is SNHLY, CDR2 FYNNEI. CDR3 in amino acids: CASSDRAGANVLTF. The CDR3 region has the DNA TGTGCCAGCAGCGACAGAGCTGGGGCCAACGTCCTGACTTTC.

This clone was observed a single time. This chain joins TRBV7-9 and TRBJ2-2; the match to TRBD1 covers 8 bases. The CDR3 totals 15 residues. Trimming cost V 5 bases and J 5 bases; bases outside gene matches: 7. CDR1 and CDR2 from the germline V gene are SEHNR and FQNEAQ (reference sequence). Here the CDR3 reads CASSPGTGVTGELFF. CDR3 in DNA: TGTGCCAGCAGCCCAGGGACAGGAGTTACCGGGGAGCTGTTTTTT.

V is TRBV18 and J is TRBJ2-1; D unresolved. The CDR3 totals 13 residues. V was pared by 3 bases and J by 10 bases, with 13 bases between. The germline V gene has CDR1 KGHSH and CDR2 LQKENI. The CDR3 DNA reads as TGTGCCAGCTCACCGGCAGTAAATCGAGAGCAGTTCTTC. Encoded protein: CASSPAVNREQFF.

The chain combines TRBV5-1 with TRBJ2-7; 10 positions agree with TRBD1. The CDR3 is 19 residues long. Germline CDR1 and CDR2: SGHRS and YFSETQ. Unmatched junction bases numbered 16, after V lost 0 bases and J lost 4 bases. For the CDR3, the DNA is TGCGCCAGCAGCTTGGCTTCGAGCTCTGGGGGACAGGGGTCATACGAGCAGTACTTC. This translates into CASSLASSSGGQGSYEQYF. Full variable domain (outside the CDR3, taken from reference TRBV5-1 and TRBJ2-7): KAGVTQTPRYLIKTRGQQVTLSCSPISGHRSVSWYQQTPGQGLQFLFEYFSETQRNKGNFPGRFSGRQFSNSRSEMNVSTLELGDSALYLCASSLASSSGGQGSYEQYFGPGTRLTVT.

This clone was picked up one time. The CDR3 sequence: CSAQTGLQETQYF. DNA of the CDR3: TGCAGCGCCCAGACAGGGTTGCAAGAGACCCAGTACTTC. This sequence joins TRBV29-1 and TRBJ2-5; 7 bases match TRBD1. The V and J ends lost 7 bases and 2 bases, in that order; junction bases with no gene match: 7. The CDR3 covers 13 residues. Germline V gene sequence: CDR1 SQVTM, CDR2 ANQGSEA.

The chain uses TRBV5-4 and TRBJ2-1; 9 nucleotides line up with TRBD1. V was pared by 3 bases and J by 0 bases, with 1 base of the junction left unmatched. CDR3 size: 15 residues. Germline V gene lookup returns CDR1 SGHNT and CDR2 YYREEE (reference sequence). CDR3 amino acids: CASSSTGGSYNEQFF. CDR3 coding DNA: TGTGCCAGCAGCTCGACAGGGGGCTCCTACAATGAGCAGTTCTTC. The whole variable domain, filled in from reference TRBV5-4 and TRBJ2-1, reads ETGVTQSPTHLIKTRGQQVTLRCSSQSGHNTVSWYQQALGQGPQFIFQYYREEENGRGNFPPRFSGLQFPNYSSELNVNALELDDSALYLCASSSTGGSYNEQFFGPGTRLTVL.

This clone has a handful of counts. V is TRBV9 and J is TRBJ2-7; 7 bases match TRBD2. Germline loops: CDR1 SGDLS, CDR2 YYNGEE. This CDR3 contains 16 residues. The V segment lost 0 bases and the J segment 0 bases; nucleotides outside the gene matches: 6. The CDR3 region is CASSVGPPSGSYEQYF. The CDR3 coding sequence is TGTGCCAGCAGCGTAGGGCCCCCTAGCGGCTCCTACGAGCAGTACTTC. Filled out from reference TRBV9 and TRBJ2-7, the complete variable domain reads DSGVTQTPKHLITATGQRVTLRCSPRSGDLSVYWYQQSLDQGLQFLIQYYNGEERAKGNILERFSAQQFPDLHSELNLSSLELGDSALYFCASSVGPPSGSYEQYFGPGTRLTVT.

This chain links TRBV6-5 with TRBJ1-6; D unclear. This CDR3 contains 16 residues. The V and J ends lost 0 bases and 3 bases respectively, with 9 bases between them. Germline CDR1 MNHEY, CDR2 SVGAGI. The CDR3 protein is CASSYSTEVYNSPLHF. The CDR3 DNA follows: TGTGCCAGCAGTTACTCTACAGAAGTCTATAATTCACCCCTCCACTTT.

The table lists this clone with a few counts. V and J are TRBV7-9 and TRBJ1-2; TRBD1 matches 9 bases. The V gene's germline CDR1 is SEHNR and CDR2 FQNEAQ (reference sequence). CDR3 length: 14 amino acids. Trimming took 1 base from V and 7 from J; bases not matched to a gene: 4. Here the CDR3 DNA reads TGTGCCAGCAGCTTAGGGGGACAGGGATCTGGCTACACCTTC. Translated, it gives CASSLGGQGSGYTF.

V usage is TRBV6-5 and J usage is TRBJ2-5, with D possibly being TRBD2 (5 bases). There are 13 residues in the CDR3. V lost 5 bases to trimming and J lost 2 bases, with 9 bases between them. CDR1 MNHEY and CDR2 SVGAGI come from the germline V gene. The CDR3 sequence is CASSPGIQETQYF. CDR3 sequence (DNA): TGTGCCAGCAGTCCCGGGATACAAGAGACCCAGTACTTC.

The chain combines TRBV7-3 with TRBJ2-7; 7 positions match TRBD2. Trimming took 5 bases from V and 3 from J; bases not matched to a gene: 4. The CDR3 has 13 residues. Germline-derived CDR1 and CDR2 are SGHTA and FQGTGA. CDR3: CASSPSGVYEQYF. The CDR3 DNA reads TGTGCCAGCAGCCCAAGCGGGGTCTACGAGCAGTACTTC.

The rearrangement joins TRBV7-2 to TRBJ1-6; D is ambiguous. Trimming removed 1 base from V and 1 base from J, with 8 bases in between. CDR3 length: 16 residues. CDR1 and CDR2 from the germline V gene are SGHTA and FQGNSA. The CDR3 spells CASSLVASSYNSPLHF. The DNA of the CDR3 is TGTGCCAGCAGCTTAGTCGCGTCATCCTATAATTCACCCCTCCACTTT.

The chain has TRBV28 and TRBJ2-7; TRBD2 aligns across 11 bases. Unmatched junction bases numbered 5, after V lost 5 bases and J lost 2 bases. There are 15 residues in the CDR3. CDR1 and CDR2 from the germline V gene are MDHEN and SYDVKM. The CDR3 here is CASSPSGRLTYEQYF. CDR3 sequence (DNA): TGTGCCAGCAGTCCTAGCGGGAGGTTAACCTACGAGCAGTACTTC. The full variable domain, with the rest looked up from reference TRBV28 and TRBJ2-7, is DVKVTQSSRYLVKRTGEKVFLECVQDMDHENMFWYRQDPGLGLRLIYFSYDVKMKEKGDIPEGYSVSREKKERFSLILESASTNQTSMYLCASSPSGRLTYEQYFGPGTRLTVT.

This clone has more than one count but fewer than ten. The genes are TRBV5-1 and TRBJ2-2; 8 bases agree with TRBD2. V gave up 4 bases and J gave up 4 bases; unmatched junction bases: 12. In germline, CDR1 is SGHRS, CDR2 YFSETQ. This CDR3 contains 17 residues. CDR3 sequence (DNA): TGCGCCAGCAGCCCGGTCCCGGGACTAGGAATCACCGGGGAGCTGTTTTTT. Residues: CASSPVPGLGITGELFF.

The rearrangement links TRBV4-1 to TRBJ1-5, with TRBD1 as a possible D gene (5 bases). CDR3 size: 14 residues. CDR1 and CDR2 from the germline V gene are MGHRA and YSYEKL. Trimming removed 1 base from V and 7 bases from J, with 11 bases in between. The CDR3 nucleotides read TGCGCCAGCAGCCAAGGGCAGGGCGTGCAGCCCCAGCATTTT. Protein sequence: CASSQGQGVQPQHF.

V is TRBV15 and J is TRBJ2-5; 7 bases fit TRBD2. This CDR3 contains 14 residues. Germline V gives CDR1 LNHNV, CDR2 YYDKDF (reference sequence). V was clipped by 6 bases and J by 4 bases; unmatched bases: 8. The CDR3 region is CATSTPGGPETQYF. The CDR3 DNA sequence: TGTGCCACCAGTACCCCGGGGGGTCCAGAGACCCAGTACTTC.

This clone has just one count. The chain links TRBV5-4 to TRBJ2-7; TRBD1 matches 7 bases. The CDR3 has 14 amino acids. Germline CDR1 SGHNT, CDR2 YYREEE (reference sequence). Germline trimming cut 4 bases from V and 3 bases from J; bases unmatched to any gene: 7. The CDR3 loop is CASSQKTGNYEQYF. CDR3 DNA: TGTGCCAGCAGCCAGAAGACAGGGAACTACGAGCAGTACTTC. Full variable domain (outside the CDR3, taken from reference TRBV5-4 and TRBJ2-7): ETGVTQSPTHLIKTRGQQVTLRCSSQSGHNTVSWYQQALGQGPQFIFQYYREEENGRGNFPPRFSGLQFPNYSSELNVNALELDDSALYLCASSQKTGNYEQYFGPGTRLTVT.

V usage is TRBV12-5 and J usage is TRBJ2-2, with 7 bases matching TRBD1. The J segment lost 1 base and the V segment lost 1 base, leaving 0 bases of the junction unmatched. The germline V gene has CDR1 LGHNT and CDR2 FRNRAP. The CDR3 loop spans 15 amino acids. CDR3 sequence: CASGLGTGNTGELFF. CDR3 coding DNA: TGTGCTAGTGGTTTGGGGACAGGGAACACCGGGGAGCTGTTTTTT.